One and the same sample provided the 10 T cell receptor beta chains below, sequenced in a study of CD8 T cells in ankylosing spondylitis. TCRdb used MiXCR to reprocess the 5' RACE reads, holding one entry per CDR3 protein. The sample records about 160,000 distinct CDR3 sequences, about a sixth being singletons. What was sequenced was blood, either unsorted or a sorted T cell fraction (not recorded which). These receptors were collected from a male donor with ankylosing spondylitis or in good health (not recorded which).

This clonotype was seen a handful of times. V gene TRBV29-1 combines with J gene TRBJ2-7; TRBD1 agrees at 9 bases. CDR3 size: 13 residues. V lost 1 base, J lost 6 bases, and 4 bases stayed unmatched. Germline CDR1 SQVTM, CDR2 ANQGSEA. The CDR3 loop reads CSVEGDRDGEQYF. Here the CDR3 DNA reads TGCAGCGTTGAAGGGGACAGGGATGGCGAGCAGTACTTC.

This clonotype was seen ten or more times. This chain connects TRBV25-1 to TRBJ2-7; 7 nucleotides agree with TRBD1. With 2 bases clipped from V and 2 bases from J, the junction kept 9 bases outside the gene matches. CDR1 MGHDK and CDR2 SYGVNS come from the germline V gene. CDR3 length equals 16 residues. CDR3 coding DNA: TGTGCCAGCAGTGAAATCATCGGGACAGCGCCCTACGAGCAGTACTTC. It yields the protein CASSEIIGTAPYEQYF.

This clonotype was counted a few times. The chain is built from TRBV18 and TRBJ1-2, with D maybe TRBD1 (5 bases). Germline loops: CDR1 KGHSH, CDR2 LQKENI. V was clipped by 2 bases and J by 6 bases, with 13 bases between them. CDR3 length: 14 amino acids. As DNA, the CDR3 is TGTGCCAGCTCACCAGGGGAGGGGAGTCATGGCTACACCTTC. This codes for CASSPGEGSHGYTF.

CDR3 sequence reads: CASSLTWTGTNYGYTF. Written as DNA, the CDR3 is TGTGCCAGCAGTCTAACCTGGACAGGGACCAACTATGGCTACACCTTC. The chain has TRBV28 and TRBJ1-2; 8 bases are a match to TRBD1. The germline CDR1 and CDR2 sequences are MDHEN and SYDVKM. CDR3 length equals 16 residues. Trimming at V came to 5 bases and at J to 2 bases, leaving 10 bases not matched to a gene.

The sample holds many counts of this clonotype. V is TRBV20-1 and J is TRBJ1-1, with a possible D match to TRBD1 (5 bases). CDR3 length: 14 residues. CDR1 and CDR2 (germline): DFQATT, SNEGSKA (reference sequence). V lost 3 bases and J lost 4, with 15 bases in between. The CDR3 here is CSARHPGVPTEAFF. The CDR3 DNA is TGCAGTGCTAGGCACCCGGGGGTGCCCACTGAAGCTTTCTTT.

This clonotype was seen only a few times. This chain uses TRBV20-1 with TRBJ2-1, with TRBD1 matching 8 bases. V lost 6 bases to trimming and J lost 0 bases; unmatched junction nucleotides: 7. The CDR3 length is 15 residues. Germline V lookup: CDR1 DFQATT, CDR2 SNEGSKA (reference sequence). The CDR3 is CSARTGTGSYNEQFF. CDR3 bases: TGCAGTGCCCGCACAGGGACAGGCTCCTACAATGAGCAGTTCTTC.

This clonotype was picked up many times. The rearrangement uses TRBV4-1 and TRBJ2-3; possible D gene TRBD2, 6 bases. This CDR3 spans 17 amino acids. CDR1 and CDR2 from the germline V gene are MGHRA and YSYEKL. V lost 4 bases, J lost 0 bases, and 17 bases lay in between. The CDR3 loop is CASSLSGTLLSTDTQYF. The CDR3 nucleotides read TGCGCCAGCAGCCTTAGCGGAACCCTCCTTAGCACAGATACGCAGTATTTT.

The chain uses TRBV5-4 and TRBJ2-3, with D possibly matching TRBD2 (7 bases). The CDR3 totals 14 residues. Trimming stripped 4 bases from V and 3 bases from J, with 12 bases between. Germline assignment: CDR1 SGHNT and CDR2 YYREEE (reference sequence). The DNA of the CDR3 is TGTGCCAGCAGCGGGGGGGGGACAACAGATACGCAGTATTTT. The encoded protein is CASSGGGTTDTQYF.

The rearrangement links TRBV7-8 to TRBJ2-7; a weak D match, TRBD1 (6 bases). Trimming pared 4 bases from V and 3 bases from J, leaving 16 bases between. CDR1 is SGHVS and CDR2 is FQNEAQ in the germline V gene. CDR3 length: 15 amino acids. The CDR3 here is CASSSSTGVLYEQYF. DNA of the CDR3: TGTGCCAGCAGCTCCTCGACAGGTGTCCTCTACGAGCAGTACTTC.

The sample holds a few counts of this clonotype. The chain carries TRBV7-8 and TRBJ2-3, with no clear D. Deletions cut 7 bases from V and 0 bases from J, with 5 bases between. CDR1 SGHVS and CDR2 FQNEAQ come from the germline V gene. This CDR3 is 12 amino acids long. CDR3 amino acids: CASTYSTDTQYF. CDR3 DNA: TGTGCCAGCACTTACAGCACAGATACGCAGTATTTT.